The T cell receptor beta chain under discussion was sequenced for a study of blood T cell repertoires in COVID-19. The overall study: T cells, B-cell-depleted T cells, or PBMCs provided the cDNA or gDNA that served as material.

The CDR3 runs 17 residues. J lost 0 bases, V lost 3 bases, and 3 bases had no gene match. The germline CDR1 and CDR2 sequences are SGHVS and FNYEAQ. Only in-frame clones appear in the TCRdb table, and some are missing; sequencing was by immunoSEQ multiplex PCR. The sample includes about 200,000 clones, around four fifths of them seen just once. The TCR was taken from a human donor with acute or convalescent COVID-19. The donor label of this sample is uncertain. The chain employs TRBV7-6 and TRBJ2-2; 11 nucleotides align to TRBD2. The sample comprised peripheral blood. The CDR3 region has the DNA TGTGCCAGCAGCTTCCCTAGCGGGGGGACGAACACCGGGGAGCTGTTTTTT. Protein sequence: CASSFPSGGTNTGELFF.